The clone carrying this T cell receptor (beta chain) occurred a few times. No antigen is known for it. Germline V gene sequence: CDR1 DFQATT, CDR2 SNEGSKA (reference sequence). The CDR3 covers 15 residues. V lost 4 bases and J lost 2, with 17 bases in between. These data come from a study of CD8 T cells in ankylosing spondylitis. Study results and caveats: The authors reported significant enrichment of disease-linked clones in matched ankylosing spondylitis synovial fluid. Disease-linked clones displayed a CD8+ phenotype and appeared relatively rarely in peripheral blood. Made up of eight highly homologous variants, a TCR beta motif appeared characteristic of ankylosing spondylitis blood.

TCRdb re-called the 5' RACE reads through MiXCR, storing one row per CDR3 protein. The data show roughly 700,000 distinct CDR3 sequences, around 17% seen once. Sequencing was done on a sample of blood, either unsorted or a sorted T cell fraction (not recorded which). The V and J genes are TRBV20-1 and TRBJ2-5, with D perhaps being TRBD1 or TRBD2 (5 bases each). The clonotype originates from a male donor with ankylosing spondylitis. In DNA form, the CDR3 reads TGCAGTGCTACGGGACCAGGGATGGGGCAAGAGACCCAGTACTTC. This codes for CSATGPGMGQETQYF.